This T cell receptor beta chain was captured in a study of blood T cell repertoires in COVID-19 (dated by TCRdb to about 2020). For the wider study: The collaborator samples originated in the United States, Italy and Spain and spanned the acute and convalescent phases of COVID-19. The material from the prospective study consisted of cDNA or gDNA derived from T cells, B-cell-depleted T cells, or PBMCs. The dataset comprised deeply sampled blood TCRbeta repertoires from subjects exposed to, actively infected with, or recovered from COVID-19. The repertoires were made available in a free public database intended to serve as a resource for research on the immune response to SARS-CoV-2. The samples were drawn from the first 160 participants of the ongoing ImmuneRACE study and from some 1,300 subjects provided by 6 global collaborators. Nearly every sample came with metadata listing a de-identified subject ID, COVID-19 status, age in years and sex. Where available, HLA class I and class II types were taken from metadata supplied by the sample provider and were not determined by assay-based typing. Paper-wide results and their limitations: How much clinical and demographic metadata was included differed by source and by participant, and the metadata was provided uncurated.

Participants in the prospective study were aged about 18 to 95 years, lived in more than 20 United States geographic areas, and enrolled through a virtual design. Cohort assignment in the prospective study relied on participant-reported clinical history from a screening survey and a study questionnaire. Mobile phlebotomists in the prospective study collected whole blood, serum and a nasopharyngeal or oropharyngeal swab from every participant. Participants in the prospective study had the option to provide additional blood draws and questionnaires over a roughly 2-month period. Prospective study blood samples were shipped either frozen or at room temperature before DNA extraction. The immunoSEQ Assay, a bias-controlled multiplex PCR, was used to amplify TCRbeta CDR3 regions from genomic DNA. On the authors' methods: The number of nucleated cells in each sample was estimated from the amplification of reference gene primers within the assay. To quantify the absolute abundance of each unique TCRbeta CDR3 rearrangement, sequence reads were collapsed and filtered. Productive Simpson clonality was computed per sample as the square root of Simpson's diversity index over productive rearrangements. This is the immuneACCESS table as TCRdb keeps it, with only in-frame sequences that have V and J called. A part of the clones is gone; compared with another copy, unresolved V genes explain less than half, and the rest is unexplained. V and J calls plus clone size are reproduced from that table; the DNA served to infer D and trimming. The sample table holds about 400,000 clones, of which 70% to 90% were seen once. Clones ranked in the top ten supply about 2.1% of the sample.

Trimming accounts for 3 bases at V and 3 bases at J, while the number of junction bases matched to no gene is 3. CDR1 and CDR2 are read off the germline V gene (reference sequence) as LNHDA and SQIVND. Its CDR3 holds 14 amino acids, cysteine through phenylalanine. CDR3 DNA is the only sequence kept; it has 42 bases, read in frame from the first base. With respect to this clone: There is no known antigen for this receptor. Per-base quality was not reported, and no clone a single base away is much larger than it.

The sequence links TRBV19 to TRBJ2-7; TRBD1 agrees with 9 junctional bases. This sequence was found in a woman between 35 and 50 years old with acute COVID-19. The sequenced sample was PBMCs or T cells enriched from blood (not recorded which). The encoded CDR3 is CASSMGQGRYEQYF. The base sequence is TGTGCCAGTAGTATGGGACAGGGTCGCTACGAGCAGTACTTC.